The source of this T cell receptor (beta chain) is a study of cytomegalovirus exposure and HLA in healthy donors. Among the 110 or so subjects of the validation cohort, separate from the roughly 730-subject first cohort, were the donors. Profiled with immunoSEQ multiplex PCR; TCRdb holds only in-frame clones, not every one. The sample lists some 45,000 clones, 90% to 95% occurring once. Study results and caveats: Cytomegalovirus-associated status was assigned to around 160 TCR beta chains.

V shed 5 bases, J shed 0 bases, and the junction held 4 bases outside the gene matches. The CDR3 totals 15 residues. Looked up from germline, CDR1 is MRHNA and CDR2 is SNTAGT. About this clone: The antigen remains unidentified.

This sequence joins TRBV6-4 and TRBJ2-3; 8 nucleotides agree with TRBD2. The source material was PBMCs. This TCR was recovered from a man younger than 35 in good health and CMV-seronegative. The chain's CDR3 is CASSFGTSSTDTQYF. CDR3 bases: TGTGCCAGCAGTTTCGGGACTAGTAGCACAGATACGCAGTATTTT.